This T cell receptor beta chain was identified in a study of blood T cell repertoires in COVID-19. Study information: PBMCs, B-cell-depleted T cells, or T cells were the source of the cDNA or gDNA that made up the material.

TCRdb's copy holds only in-frame clones and misses some; the assay was immunoSEQ multiplex PCR. This sample has about 160,000 clones, with 85% to 90% found just once. Germline V CDR1 and CDR2: SGHNT, YYREEE (reference sequence). The CDR3 length is 16 residues. The V and J ends lost 5 bases and 6 bases, in that order; junction bases with no gene match: 10. Sequenced: peripheral blood. This receptor was taken from a man in his fifties with active or convalescent COVID-19. This chain connects TRBV5-4 to TRBJ2-2; 10 bases are shared with TRBD2. The CDR3 DNA follows: TGTGCCAGCAGTTTAGCGGGGGGACCTGTGGCCGGGGAGCTGTTTTTT. Translating gives CASSLAGGPVAGELFF.